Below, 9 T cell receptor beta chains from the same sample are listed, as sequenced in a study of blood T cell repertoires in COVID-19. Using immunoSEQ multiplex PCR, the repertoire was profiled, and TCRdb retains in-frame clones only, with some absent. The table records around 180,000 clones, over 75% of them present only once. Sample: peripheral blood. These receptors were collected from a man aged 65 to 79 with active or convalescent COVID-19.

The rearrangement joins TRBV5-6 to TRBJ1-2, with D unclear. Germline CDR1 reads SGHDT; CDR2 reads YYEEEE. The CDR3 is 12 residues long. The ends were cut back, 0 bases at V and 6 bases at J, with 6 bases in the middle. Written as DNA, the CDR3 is TGTGCCAGCAGCTTGGCCGCAGATGGCTACACCTTC. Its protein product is CASSLAADGYTF.

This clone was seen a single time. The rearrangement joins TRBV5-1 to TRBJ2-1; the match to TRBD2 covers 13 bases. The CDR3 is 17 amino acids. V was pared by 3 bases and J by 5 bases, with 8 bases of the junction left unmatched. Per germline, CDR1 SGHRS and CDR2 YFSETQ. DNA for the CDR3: TGCGCCAGCAGCTCCGGGACTAGCGGGATGGGGGACAATGAGCAGTTCTTC. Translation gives CASSSGTSGMGDNEQFF.

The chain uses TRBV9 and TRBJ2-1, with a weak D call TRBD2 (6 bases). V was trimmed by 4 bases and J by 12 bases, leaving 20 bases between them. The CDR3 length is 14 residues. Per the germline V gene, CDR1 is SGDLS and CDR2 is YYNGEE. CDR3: CASSLSTGVLWQFF. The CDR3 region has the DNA TGTGCCAGCAGCCTATCTACGGGGGTCCTCTGGCAGTTCTTC.

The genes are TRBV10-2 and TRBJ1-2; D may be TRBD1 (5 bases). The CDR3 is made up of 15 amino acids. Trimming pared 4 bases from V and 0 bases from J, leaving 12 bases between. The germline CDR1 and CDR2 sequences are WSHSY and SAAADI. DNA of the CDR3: TGCGCCAGCAGTGGGACATCCCGCTCTAACTATGGCTACACCTTC. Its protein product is CASSGTSRSNYGYTF.

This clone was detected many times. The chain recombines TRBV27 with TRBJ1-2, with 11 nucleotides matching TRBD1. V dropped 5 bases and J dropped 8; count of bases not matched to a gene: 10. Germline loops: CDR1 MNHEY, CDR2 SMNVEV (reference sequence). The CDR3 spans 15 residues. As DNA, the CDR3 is TGTGCCAGCAGTCTCCGGGACAGGGGGGTGGGAGGCTACACCTTC. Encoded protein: CASSLRDRGVGGYTF.

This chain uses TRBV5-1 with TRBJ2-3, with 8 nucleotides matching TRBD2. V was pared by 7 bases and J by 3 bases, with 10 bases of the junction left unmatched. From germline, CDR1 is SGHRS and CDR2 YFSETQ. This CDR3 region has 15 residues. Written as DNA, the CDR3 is TGCGCCAGCGGGACCGGGACTAGACTAACAGATACGCAGTATTTT. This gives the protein CASGTGTRLTDTQYF.

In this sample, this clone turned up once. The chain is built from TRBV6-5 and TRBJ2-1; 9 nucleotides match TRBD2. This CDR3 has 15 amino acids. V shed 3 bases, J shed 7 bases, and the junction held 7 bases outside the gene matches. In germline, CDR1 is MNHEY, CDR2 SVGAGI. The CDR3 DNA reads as TGTGCCAGCAGTTATCTTAGCGGGAGTGTGAATGAGCAGTTCTTC. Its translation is CASSYLSGSVNEQFF.

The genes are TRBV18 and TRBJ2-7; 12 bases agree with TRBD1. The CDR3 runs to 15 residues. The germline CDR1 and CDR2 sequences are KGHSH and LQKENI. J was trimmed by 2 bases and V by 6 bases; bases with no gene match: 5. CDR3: CASSPGQGAPYEQYF. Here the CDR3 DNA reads TGTGCCAGCTCCCCGGGACAGGGGGCCCCCTACGAGCAGTACTTC. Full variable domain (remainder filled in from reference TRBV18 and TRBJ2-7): NAGVMQNPRHLVRRRGQEARLRCSPMKGHSHVYWYRQLPEEGLKFMVYLQKENIIDESGMPKERFSAEFPKEGPSILRIQQVVRGDSAAYFCASSPGQGAPYEQYFGPGTRLTVT.

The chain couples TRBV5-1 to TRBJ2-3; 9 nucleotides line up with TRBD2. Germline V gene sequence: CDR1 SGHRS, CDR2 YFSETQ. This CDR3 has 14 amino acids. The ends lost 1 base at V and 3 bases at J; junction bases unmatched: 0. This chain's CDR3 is CASSLTSGTDTQYF. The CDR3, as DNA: TGCGCCAGCAGCTTGACTAGCGGGACAGATACGCAGTATTTT.